Below, 17 T cell receptor beta chains from the same sample are listed, as sequenced in a study of T cell repertoires in cytomegalovirus infection (dated by TCRdb to the late 2010s). Sequencing instrument: Illumina HiSeq 1500. In TCRdb, the public reads were trimmed at Q25 with fastp and aligned with MiXCR, with productive beta chains retained. Merged by CDR3 protein, the rows form single entries marked with the most common genes and DNA. In this sample the table shows 200,000 to 300,000 distinct CDR3 sequences, approximately 7% of which occur a single time. 6.5% of the sample lies in the top ten. Sequenced sample: PBMCs. The source of these receptors is a human donor in good health (CMV status not recorded). Some clones in this sample may be carry-over from other donors' samples.

This clonotype occurred many times. The V call is TRBV7-8, the J call TRBJ2-7, with D tentatively TRBD2 (7 bases). Trimming took 6 bases from V and 7 from J, leaving 22 bases between them. CDR3 length: 15 amino acids. Per germline, CDR1 SGHVS and CDR2 FQNEAQ. CDR3 DNA sequence: TGTGCCAGCAGAGCACTAGGGGGGGCGATCGGGGAGCAGTACTTC. This codes for CASRALGGAIGEQYF.

This clonotype was picked up many times. This sequence joins TRBV5-1 and TRBJ2-1, with 12 bases fitting TRBD2. The CDR3 consists of 15 residues. Per the germline V gene, CDR1 is SGHRS and CDR2 is YFSETQ. Trimming took 4 bases from V and 6 from J; bases not matched to a gene: 5. The CDR3 region is CASSATSGGLNEQFF. CDR3 coding DNA: TGCGCCAGCAGCGCCACTAGCGGGGGGCTCAATGAGCAGTTCTTC.

The sample holds a few counts of this clonotype. V usage is TRBV12-3 or TRBV12-4 and J usage is TRBJ2-5; the D gene is possibly TRBD1 (5 bases). Trimming cost V 2 bases and J 5 bases, with 15 bases left between them. The CDR3 is 15 amino acids. CDR3 coding DNA: TGTGCCAGCAGTTTACGGCAGGGAAGTTATGAGACCCAGTACTTC. Its protein is CASSLRQGSYETQYF.

This clonotype was seen at least ten times. J is TRBJ2-6 and V is TRBV6-5, with D perhaps TRBD1 (5 bases). Looked up from germline, CDR1 is MNHEY and CDR2 is SVGAGI. This CDR3 contains 18 residues. V was pared by 6 bases and J by 0 bases, with 18 bases between. In nucleotides, the CDR3 is TGTGCCAGCAGGATCGACAGCCAAACTCCCTCTGGGGCCAACGTCCTGACTTTC. Protein sequence: CASRIDSQTPSGANVLTF.

The chain links TRBV30 to TRBJ1-2, with D tentatively TRBD1 (6 bases). Germline V gene sequence: CDR1 GTSNPN, CDR2 SVGIG (reference sequence). The CDR3 is made up of 17 amino acids. V lost 1 base to trimming and J lost 0 bases, with 18 bases between them. The CDR3 reads CAWSASQGRRANYGYTF. The CDR3 DNA is TGTGCCTGGAGTGCATCACAGGGACGGCGAGCTAACTATGGCTACACCTTC.

The CDR3 reads CASSQEGVKLYSGNTIYF. For the CDR3, the DNA is TGTGCCAGCAGCCAAGAAGGGGTGAAGCTATACTCTGGAAACACCATATATTTT. The chain links TRBV4-2 to TRBJ1-3; D perhaps matches TRBD1 (5 bases). Germline values: CDR1 LGHNA, CDR2 YNFKEQ. The ends were cut back, 0 bases at V and 0 bases at J, with 15 bases in the middle. The CDR3 consists of 18 residues.

The table lists this clonotype with many counts. J is TRBJ1-4 and V is TRBV28; D may be TRBD1 (6 bases). Germline loops: CDR1 MDHEN, CDR2 SYDVKM. The CDR3 contains 14 residues. V was cut by 8 bases and J by 8 bases, with 18 bases left in between. The CDR3 DNA reads as TGTGCCAGCGGGGGCAGGCTAACACTCGAAAAACTGTTTTTT. Protein sequence: CASGGRLTLEKLFF.

This clonotype was detected a few times. The V gene is TRBV18, the J gene TRBJ2-7; D unclear. This CDR3 spans 13 amino acids. The germline V and J ends were trimmed by 3 bases and 4 bases, with 10 bases remaining between them. CDR1 is KGHSH, CDR2 LQKENI, per germline. CDR3 loop: CASSPPDGYEQYF. The CDR3 region has the DNA TGTGCCAGCTCACCCCCTGACGGGTACGAGCAGTACTTC.

The chain recombines TRBV20-1 with TRBJ2-1; TRBD2 aligns across 11 bases. The CDR3 is made up of 18 amino acids. Germline V gives CDR1 DFQATT, CDR2 SNEGSKA (reference sequence). V shed 3 bases, J shed 1 base, and the junction held 11 bases outside the gene matches. CDR3 nucleotides: TGCAGTGCTAGTAGACTAGCGGGAAACACACGATCCTACAATGAGCAGTTCTTC. This codes for CSASRLAGNTRSYNEQFF.

Regarding this clonotype: Given the absence of the conserved phenylalanine or tryptophan at the CDR3 end, a read error is likely. The CDR3 region is CSVPRAPGSYGYTS. DNA of the CDR3: TGCAGCGTCCCCCGGGCCCCCGGGAGCTATGGCTACACCTCC. V and J are TRBV29-1 and TRBJ1-2; no firm D call. V was cut by 6 bases and J by 4 bases, with 18 bases left in between. The CDR3 extends over 14 amino acids. The germline V gene encodes CDR1 SQVTM and CDR2 ANQGSEA.

This clonotype was detected many times. The genes are TRBV12-3 or TRBV12-4 and TRBJ1-3; D possibly corresponds to TRBD1 (6 bases). V lost 11 bases and J 0 bases, leaving 11 bases between the germline ends. The length of the CDR3 is 13 residues. The CDR3 DNA is TGTGCCGCGGGGACAAACTCTGGAAACACCATATATTTT. It encodes CAAGTNSGNTIYF.

This clonotype has ten or more counts. The V call is TRBV12-5, the J call TRBJ2-2, with D perhaps TRBD2 (5 bases). V lost 2 bases to trimming and J lost 4 bases, with 8 bases between them. Germline V gives CDR1 LGHNT, CDR2 FRNRAP. CDR3 length equals 14 residues. The CDR3 loop reads CASGLRAATGELFF. The CDR3, as DNA: TGTGCTAGTGGTTTGCGAGCGGCCACCGGGGAGCTGTTTTTT.

This clonotype came up many times. The rearrangement uses TRBV7-9 and TRBJ2-7; 9 bases map to TRBD1. Germline V CDR1 and CDR2: SEHNR, FQNEAQ (reference sequence). Unmatched junction bases numbered 7, after V lost 5 bases and J lost 5 bases. This CDR3 comprises 14 residues. CDR3 nucleotides: TGTGCCAGCAGCCCAACCGGGACAGGGAACGAGCAGTACTTC. Encoded protein: CASSPTGTGNEQYF.

This clonotype was seen ten or more times. This rearrangement joins TRBV7-2 to TRBJ2-3; no definite D call. Between the trimmed V and J ends, which lost 5 bases and 3 bases, there was a span of 9 bases. Germline V gene lookup returns CDR1 SGHTA and CDR2 FQGNSA. The CDR3 is made up of 13 amino acids. The CDR3 DNA reads TGTGCCAGCAGCCTGGACGGGACAGATACGCAGTATTTT. The encoded protein is CASSLDGTDTQYF.

This clonotype came up many times. The chain combines TRBV7-8 with TRBJ1-6, with D possibly matching TRBD1 (5 bases). V lost 5 bases and J 10 bases, leaving 15 bases between the germline ends. Germline V lookup: CDR1 SGHVS, CDR2 FQNEAQ. The CDR3 sequence is 14 residues long. The CDR3 nucleotides read TGTGCCAGCAGCGTGACAGAGAAAGAGTCACCCCTCCACTTT. Translation: CASSVTEKESPLHF.

This clonotype was recorded many times. The chain links TRBV12-3 or TRBV12-4 to TRBJ1-1, with 9 nucleotides matching TRBD1. The CDR3 is 17 residues long. Unmatched junction bases numbered 7, after V lost 2 bases and J lost 0 bases. The CDR3 DNA reads TGTGCCAGCAGTTTAACGACAGGGGGTATCCTGAACACTGAAGCTTTCTTT. It is translated as CASSLTTGGILNTEAFF.

This clonotype showed up many times. This chain uses TRBV5-8 with TRBJ1-5; D is unresolved. Germline V lookup: CDR1 SGHTS, CDR2 YDEGEE. Trimming took 2 bases from V and 4 from J, leaving 10 bases between them. The CDR3 contains 14 residues. CDR3 nucleotides: TGTGCCAGCAGCTTACCGGGTTTGAATCAGCCCCAGCATTTT. This encodes CASSLPGLNQPQHF.